By share, the clone carrying this TCR beta chain counts as medium-sized. This record belongs to a study of T-cell reconstitution after alpha-beta-depleted transplantation in children. Germline loops: CDR1 MGHRA, CDR2 YSYEKL. CDR3 length: 17 amino acids. After removal of 4 bases from V and 4 bases from J, the junction contained 13 bases not matched to a gene. The authors prepared the TCRbeta library with unique molecular identifiers. One entry per CDR3 protein, called by TCRdb with MiXCR from the PCR reads. The sample comprises 420,000 or so distinct CDR3 sequences, roughly 10% of which are singletons, and 4.5% to 7% rests with the top ten.

The chain is built from TRBV4-1 and TRBJ2-3; 8 bases map to TRBD1. This receptor was taken from a human donor who donated a stem cell graft to a child with acute myeloid leukemia. Specimen: PBMCs from the stem cell graft donor, collected from the stem cell graft. The CDR3 DNA sequence: TGCGCCAGCAGCCGAAAGACAGGGGAAGGGCCTGCAGATACGCAGTATTTT. Encoded protein: CASSRKTGEGPADTQYF.